This T cell receptor (beta chain) was documented in a study of cytomegalovirus exposure and HLA in healthy donors. Study-wide results and caveats: Per published accounts, TCR beta sequences correctly predicted the HLA-A and HLA-B alleles of most subjects. Whilst most TCR sequences proved rare, a subset of public TCRs occurred across many donors. A later analysis reportedly found that, within productive TCRs, an Asian-associated ancestry cluster had fewer N-insertions than the mean observed across the roughly 670 donors.

This CDR3 is built from 15 residues. Germline loops: CDR1 LGHNA, CDR2 YSLEER. V was shortened by 1 base and J by 7 bases, with 11 bases between the two germline ends. The PCR contained 60 Vbeta and 13 Jbeta primers. Using immunoSEQ multiplex PCR, the repertoire was profiled, and TCRdb retains in-frame clones only, with some absent. The table includes approximately 200,000 clones, more than 70% detected once. Details on this clone: Its antigen is undetermined.

This receptor was identified in a man aged 25 to 40 in good health and CMV-seropositive. Sequencing was carried out using PBMCs. The rearrangement links TRBV4-3 to TRBJ1-6; D not resolved. CDR3 region: CASSQGAAVNSPLHF. DNA of the CDR3: TGCGCCAGCAGCCAAGGGGCTGCCGTGAATTCACCCCTCCACTTT.